This entry describes one T cell receptor beta chain. This specimen belongs to a study of cytomegalovirus exposure and HLA in healthy donors. Healthy bone marrow donors made up the cohort. While unrecorded immune exposures were likely, the donors were nominally healthy when sampled. This CDR3 region has 17 residues. In germline, CDR1 is KGHSH, CDR2 LQKENI. Trimming cost V 4 bases and J 1 base; bases outside gene matches: 12. The PCR ran on 60 Vbeta and 13 Jbeta primers. Source study methods: A follow-up analysis tallied 65 million to 80 million unique TCR beta chains, roughly 11 million shared. TCRdb's table, derived via immunoSEQ multiplex PCR, lists solely in-frame clones and lacks some. V and J calls and clone size are given by that table; D and trimming were obtained from the DNA. Among 93,000 or so clones, approximately 72% were seen once, and the ten largest hold 2.5% to 4%.

The receptor comes from a woman in her fifties or sixties in good health and CMV-seronegative. The sequencing input was PBMCs. V usage is TRBV18 and J usage is TRBJ1-2; 7 bases fit TRBD1. CDR3 sequence reads: CASSLAGTAYDNYGYTF. The CDR3 nucleotides are TGTGCCAGCTCACTAGCCGGGACAGCATACGATAACTATGGCTACACCTTC.